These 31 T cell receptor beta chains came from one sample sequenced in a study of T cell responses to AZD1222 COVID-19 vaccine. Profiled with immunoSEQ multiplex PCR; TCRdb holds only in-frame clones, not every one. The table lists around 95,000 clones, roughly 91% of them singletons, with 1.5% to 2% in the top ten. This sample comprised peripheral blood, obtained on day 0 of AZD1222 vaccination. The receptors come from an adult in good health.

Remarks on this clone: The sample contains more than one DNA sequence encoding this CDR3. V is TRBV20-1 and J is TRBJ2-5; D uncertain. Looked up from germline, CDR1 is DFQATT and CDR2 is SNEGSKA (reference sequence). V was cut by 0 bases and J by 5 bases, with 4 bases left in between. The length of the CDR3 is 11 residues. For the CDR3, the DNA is TGCAGTGCTAGAGATCTGGAGACCCAGTACTTC. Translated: CSARDLETQYF.

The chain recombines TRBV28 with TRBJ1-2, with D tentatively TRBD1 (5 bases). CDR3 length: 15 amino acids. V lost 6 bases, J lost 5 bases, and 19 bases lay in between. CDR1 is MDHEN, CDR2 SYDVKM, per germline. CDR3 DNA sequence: TGTGCCAGCAGGACAAAACCGGGACTGGGGTATGGCTACACCTTC. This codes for CASRTKPGLGYGYTF.

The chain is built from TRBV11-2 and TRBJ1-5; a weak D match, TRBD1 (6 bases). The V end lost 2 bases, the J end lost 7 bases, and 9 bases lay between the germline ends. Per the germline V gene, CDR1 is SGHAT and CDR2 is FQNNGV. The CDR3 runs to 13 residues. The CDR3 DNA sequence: TGTGCCAGCAGCTTATTGGGGGCCCAGCCCCAGCATTTT. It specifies CASSLLGAQPQHF.

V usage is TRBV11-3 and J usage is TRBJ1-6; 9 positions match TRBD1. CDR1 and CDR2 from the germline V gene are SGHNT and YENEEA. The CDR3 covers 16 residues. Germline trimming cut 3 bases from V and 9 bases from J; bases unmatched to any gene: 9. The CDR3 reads CASSFIWDRDRSPLHF. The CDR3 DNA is TGTGCCAGCAGCTTTATCTGGGACAGGGATCGTTCACCCCTCCACTTT.

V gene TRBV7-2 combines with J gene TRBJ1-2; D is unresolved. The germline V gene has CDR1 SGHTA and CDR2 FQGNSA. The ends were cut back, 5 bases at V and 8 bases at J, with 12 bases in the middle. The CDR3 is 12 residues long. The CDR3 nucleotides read TGTGCCAGCAGCCCCTCGGTTGGAGGCTACACCTTC. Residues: CASSPSVGGYTF. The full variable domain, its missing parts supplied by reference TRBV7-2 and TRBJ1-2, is GAGVSQSPSNKVTEKGKDVELRCDPISGHTALYWYRQSLGQGLEFLIYFQGNSAPDKSGLPSDRFSAERTGGSVSTLTIQRTQQEDSAVYLCASSPSVGGYTFGSGTRLTVV.

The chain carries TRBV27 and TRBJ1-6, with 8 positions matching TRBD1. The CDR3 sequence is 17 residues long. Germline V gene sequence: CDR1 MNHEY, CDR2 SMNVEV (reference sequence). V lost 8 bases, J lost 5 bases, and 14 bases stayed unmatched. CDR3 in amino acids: CASGQGRKILDNSPLHF. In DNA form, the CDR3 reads TGTGCCAGCGGACAGGGTCGTAAGATTTTGGATAATTCACCCCTCCACTTT.

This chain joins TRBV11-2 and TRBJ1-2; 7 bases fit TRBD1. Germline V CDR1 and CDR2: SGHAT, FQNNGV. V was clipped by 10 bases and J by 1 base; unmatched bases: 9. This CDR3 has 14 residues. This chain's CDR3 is CATSRDRNNYGYTF. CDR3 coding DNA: TGTGCCACATCGAGGGACAGAAATAACTATGGCTACACCTTC.

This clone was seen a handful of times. The CDR3 protein is CASLAGMGGFSYNEQFF. The CDR3 coding sequence is TGTGCCAGTCTGGCGGGGATGGGGGGGTTCTCCTACAATGAGCAGTTCTTC. The rearrangement joins TRBV2 to TRBJ2-1; 7 bases line up with TRBD2. This CDR3 has 17 amino acids. Germline V gene sequence: CDR1 SNHLY, CDR2 FYNNEI. Trimming took 9 bases from V and 0 from J; bases not matched to a gene: 14.

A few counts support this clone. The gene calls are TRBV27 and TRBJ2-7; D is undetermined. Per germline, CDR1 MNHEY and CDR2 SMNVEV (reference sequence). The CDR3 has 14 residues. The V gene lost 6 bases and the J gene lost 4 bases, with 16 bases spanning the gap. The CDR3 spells CASRQPGDTYEQYF. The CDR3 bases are TGTGCCAGCAGACAACCCGGCGATACTTACGAGCAGTACTTC.

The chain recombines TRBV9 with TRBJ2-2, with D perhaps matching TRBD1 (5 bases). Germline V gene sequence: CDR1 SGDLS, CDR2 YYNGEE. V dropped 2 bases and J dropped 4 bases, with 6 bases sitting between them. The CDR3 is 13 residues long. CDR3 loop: CASSVRGTGELFF. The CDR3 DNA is TGTGCCAGCAGCGTTAGGGGCACCGGGGAGCTGTTTTTT. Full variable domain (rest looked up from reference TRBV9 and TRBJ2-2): DSGVTQTPKHLITATGQRVTLRCSPRSGDLSVYWYQQSLDQGLQFLIQYYNGEERAKGNILERFSAQQFPDLHSELNLSSLELGDSALYFCASSVRGTGELFFGEGSRLTVL.

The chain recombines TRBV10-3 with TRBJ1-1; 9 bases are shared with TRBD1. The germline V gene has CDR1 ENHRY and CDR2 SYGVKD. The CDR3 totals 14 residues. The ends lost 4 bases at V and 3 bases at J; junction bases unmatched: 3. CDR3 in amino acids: CAISGTGAYTEAFF. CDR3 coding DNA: TGTGCCATCAGTGGGACAGGGGCCTACACTGAAGCTTTCTTT.

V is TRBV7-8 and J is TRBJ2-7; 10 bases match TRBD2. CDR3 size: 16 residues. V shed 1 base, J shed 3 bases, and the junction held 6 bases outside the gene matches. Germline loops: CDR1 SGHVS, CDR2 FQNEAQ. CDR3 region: CASSLVTSGTLYEQYF. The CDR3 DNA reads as TGTGCCAGCAGCTTAGTTACTAGCGGGACCCTCTACGAGCAGTACTTC.

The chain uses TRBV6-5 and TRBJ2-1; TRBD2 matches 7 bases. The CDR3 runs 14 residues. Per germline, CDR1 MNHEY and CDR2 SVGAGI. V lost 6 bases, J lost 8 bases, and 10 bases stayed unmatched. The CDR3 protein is CASRPTPGGYEQFF. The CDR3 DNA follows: TGTGCCAGCAGGCCCACGCCGGGAGGATATGAGCAGTTCTTC.

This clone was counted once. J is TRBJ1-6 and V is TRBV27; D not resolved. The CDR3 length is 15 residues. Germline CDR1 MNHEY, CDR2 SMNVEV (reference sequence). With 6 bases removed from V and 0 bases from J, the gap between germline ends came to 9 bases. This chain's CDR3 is CASRVQYSYNSPLHF. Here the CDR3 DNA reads TGTGCCAGCAGGGTCCAATACTCCTATAATTCACCCCTCCACTTT.

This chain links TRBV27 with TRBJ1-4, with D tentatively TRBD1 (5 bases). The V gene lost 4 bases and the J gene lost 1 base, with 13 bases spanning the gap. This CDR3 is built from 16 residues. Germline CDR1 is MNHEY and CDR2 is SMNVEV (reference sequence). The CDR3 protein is CASSSLEGLTNEKLFF. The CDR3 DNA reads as TGTGCCAGCAGTTCGCTTGAGGGGCTAACTAATGAAAAACTGTTTTTT.

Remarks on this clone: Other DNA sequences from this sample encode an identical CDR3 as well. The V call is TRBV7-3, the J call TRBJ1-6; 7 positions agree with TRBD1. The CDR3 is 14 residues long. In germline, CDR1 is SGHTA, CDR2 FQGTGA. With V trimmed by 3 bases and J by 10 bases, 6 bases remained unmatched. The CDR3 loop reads CASSLRQGESPLHF. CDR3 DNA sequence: TGTGCCAGCAGCTTGCGACAGGGAGAATCACCCCTCCACTTT.

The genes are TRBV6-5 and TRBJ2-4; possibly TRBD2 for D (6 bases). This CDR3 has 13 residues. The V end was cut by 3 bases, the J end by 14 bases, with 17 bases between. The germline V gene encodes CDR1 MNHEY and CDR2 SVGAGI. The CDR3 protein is CASSYRAGSAEYF. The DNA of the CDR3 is TGTGCCAGCAGTTATCGGGCGGGGAGTGCCGAGTACTTC.

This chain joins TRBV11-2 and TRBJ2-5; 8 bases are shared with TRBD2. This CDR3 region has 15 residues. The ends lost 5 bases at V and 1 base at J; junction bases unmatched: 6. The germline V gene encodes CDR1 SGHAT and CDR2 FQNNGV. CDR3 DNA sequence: TGTGCCAGCAGCCCGGCCGGGGGGGGCCAAGAGACCCAGTACTTC. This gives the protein CASSPAGGGQETQYF.

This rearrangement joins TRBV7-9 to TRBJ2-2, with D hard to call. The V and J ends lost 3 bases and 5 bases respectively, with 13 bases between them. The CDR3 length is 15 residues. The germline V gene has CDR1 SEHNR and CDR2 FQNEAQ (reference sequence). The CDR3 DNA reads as TGTGCCAGCAGCTTTATTGGGCATAGGACCGGGGAGCTGTTTTTT. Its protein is CASSFIGHRTGELFF.

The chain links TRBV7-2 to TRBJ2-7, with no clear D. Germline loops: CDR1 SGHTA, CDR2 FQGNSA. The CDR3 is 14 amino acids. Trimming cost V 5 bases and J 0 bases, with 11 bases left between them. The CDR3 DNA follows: TGTGCCAGCAGCATCGGCGCAGGCTCCTACGAGCAGTACTTC. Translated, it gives CASSIGAGSYEQYF.

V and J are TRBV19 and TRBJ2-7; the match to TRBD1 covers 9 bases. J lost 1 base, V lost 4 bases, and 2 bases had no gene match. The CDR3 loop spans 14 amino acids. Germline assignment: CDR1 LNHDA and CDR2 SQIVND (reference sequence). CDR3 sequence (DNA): TGTGCCAGTAGTAGGACAGGGGATTCCTACGAGCAGTACTTC. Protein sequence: CASSRTGDSYEQYF.

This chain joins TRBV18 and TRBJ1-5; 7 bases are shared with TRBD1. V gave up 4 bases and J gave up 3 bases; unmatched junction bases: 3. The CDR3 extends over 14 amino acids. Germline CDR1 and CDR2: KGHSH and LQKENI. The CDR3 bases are TGTGCCAGCTCACTACAGGGGAACAATCAGCCCCAGCATTTT. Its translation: CASSLQGNNQPQHF.

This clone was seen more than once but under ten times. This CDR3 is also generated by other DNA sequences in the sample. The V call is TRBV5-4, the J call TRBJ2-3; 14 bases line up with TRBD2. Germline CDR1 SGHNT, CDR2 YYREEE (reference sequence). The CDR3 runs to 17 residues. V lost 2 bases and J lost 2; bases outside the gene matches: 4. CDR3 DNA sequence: TGTGCCAGCAGCTTACGACTAGCGGGAGGGCCCACAGATACGCAGTATTTT. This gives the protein CASSLRLAGGPTDTQYF. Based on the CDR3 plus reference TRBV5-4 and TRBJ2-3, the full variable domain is ETGVTQSPTHLIKTRGQQVTLRCSSQSGHNTVSWYQQALGQGPQFIFQYYREEENGRGNFPPRFSGLQFPNYSSELNVNALELDDSALYLCASSLRLAGGPTDTQYFGPGTRLTVL.

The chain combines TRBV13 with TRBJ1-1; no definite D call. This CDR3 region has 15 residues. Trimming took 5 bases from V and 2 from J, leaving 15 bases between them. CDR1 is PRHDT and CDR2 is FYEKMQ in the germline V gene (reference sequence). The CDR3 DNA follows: TGTGCCAGCAGCAGGGCGGCAGGACCTAACACTGAAGCTTTCTTT. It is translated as CASSRAAGPNTEAFF.

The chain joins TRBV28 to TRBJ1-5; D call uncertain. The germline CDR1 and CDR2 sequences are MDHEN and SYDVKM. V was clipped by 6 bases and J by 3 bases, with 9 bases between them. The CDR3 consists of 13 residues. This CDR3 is CASSRLNNQPQHF. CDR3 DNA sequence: TGTGCCAGCAGCCGATTGAACAATCAGCCCCAGCATTTT.

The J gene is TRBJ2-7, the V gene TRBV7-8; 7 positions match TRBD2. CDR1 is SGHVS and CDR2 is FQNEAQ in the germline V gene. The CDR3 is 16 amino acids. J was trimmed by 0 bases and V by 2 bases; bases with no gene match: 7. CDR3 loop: CASSLWEGASSYEQYF. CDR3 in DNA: TGTGCCAGCAGCTTATGGGAGGGCGCGAGCTCCTACGAGCAGTACTTC. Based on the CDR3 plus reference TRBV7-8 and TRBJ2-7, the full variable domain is GAGVSQSPRYKVAKRGQDVALRCDPISGHVSLFWYQQALGQGPEFLTYFQNEAQLDKSGLPSDRFFAERPEGSVSTLKIQRTQQEDSAVYLCASSLWEGASSYEQYFGPGTRLTVT.

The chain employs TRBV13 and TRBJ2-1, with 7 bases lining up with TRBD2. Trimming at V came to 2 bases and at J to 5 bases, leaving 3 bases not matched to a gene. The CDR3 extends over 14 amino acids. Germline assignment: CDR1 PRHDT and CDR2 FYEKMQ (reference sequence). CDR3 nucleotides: TGTGCCAGCAGCTTAACAGCGGGAAACAATGAGCAGTTCTTC. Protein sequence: CASSLTAGNNEQFF.

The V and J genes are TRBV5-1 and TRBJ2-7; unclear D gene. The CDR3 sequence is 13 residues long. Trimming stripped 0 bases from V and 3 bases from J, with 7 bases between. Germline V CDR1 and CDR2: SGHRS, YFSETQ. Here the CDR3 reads CASSLGWDYEQYF. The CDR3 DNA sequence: TGCGCCAGCAGCTTGGGATGGGACTACGAGCAGTACTTC.

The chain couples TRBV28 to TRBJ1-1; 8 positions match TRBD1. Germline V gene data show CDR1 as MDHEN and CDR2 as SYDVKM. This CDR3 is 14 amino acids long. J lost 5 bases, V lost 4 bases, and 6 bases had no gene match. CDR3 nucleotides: TGTGCCAGCAGTTCCGGACAGGGAGGGACTGAAGCTTTCTTT. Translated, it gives CASSSGQGGTEAFF.

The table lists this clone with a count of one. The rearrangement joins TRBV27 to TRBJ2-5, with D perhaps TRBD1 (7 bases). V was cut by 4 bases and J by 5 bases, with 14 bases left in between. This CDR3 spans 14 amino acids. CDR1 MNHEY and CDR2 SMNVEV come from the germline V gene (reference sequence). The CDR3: CASSSGGRKETQYF. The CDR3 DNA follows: TGTGCCAGCAGTTCAGGGGGGCGCAAGGAGACCCAGTACTTC.

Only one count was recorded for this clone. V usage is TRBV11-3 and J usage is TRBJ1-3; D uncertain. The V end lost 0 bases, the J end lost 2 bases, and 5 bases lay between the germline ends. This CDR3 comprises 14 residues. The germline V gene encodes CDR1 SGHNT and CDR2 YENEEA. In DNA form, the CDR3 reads TGTGCCAGCAGCTTAGATGGGACTGGAAACACCATATATTTT. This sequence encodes CASSLDGTGNTIYF.